Listed here are 3 T cell receptor beta chains from one sample, sequenced in a study of shared clonotypes between healthy human individuals. The table came from immunoSEQ multiplex PCR; TCRdb's copy has only in-frame clones and leaves some out. The sample consists of fewer than 2.5 million clones, 93% of them appearing once. What was sequenced was naive CD4+ T cells from PBMCs. Noted subset: CD45RA+ positively selected. These receptors were collected from a man between 18 and 35 years old in good health. Some clones in this sample may be carry-over from other donors' samples.

This chain links TRBV20-1 with TRBJ2-3; TRBD2 matches at 7 bases. The ends lost 6 bases at V and 10 bases at J; junction bases unmatched: 7. This CDR3 has 11 residues. CDR1 and CDR2 (germline): DFQATT, SNEGSKA (reference sequence). The CDR3 region has the DNA TGCAGTGCGGAAACCGGGGGGTCGCAGTATTTT. This translates into CSAETGGSQYF.

The chain couples TRBV4-1 to TRBJ2-5; D call uncertain. The CDR3 has 16 residues. V lost 1 base, J lost 1 base, and 13 bases lay in between. From germline, CDR1 is MGHRA and CDR2 YSYEKL. The CDR3 protein is CASSQGVRPIQETQYF. CDR3 sequence (DNA): TGCGCCAGCAGCCAAGGTGTCCGCCCCATCCAAGAGACCCAGTACTTC.

The chain links TRBV2 to TRBJ1-1, with 7 positions matching TRBD1. J was trimmed by 3 bases and V by 6 bases; bases with no gene match: 4. The germline V gene has CDR1 SNHLY and CDR2 FYNNEI. This CDR3 has 13 residues. In DNA, the CDR3 is TGTGCCAGCAGGGGACAGCCGGACACTGAAGCTTTCTTT. This gives the protein CASRGQPDTEAFF.